A single sample gave rise to the 17 T cell receptor beta chains below, sequenced in a study of T-cell reconstitution after alpha-beta-depleted transplantation in children. Preparation of the TCRbeta library was carried out with unique molecular identifiers. MiXCR, run by TCRdb on the PCR reads, gives a single entry per CDR3 protein. This table holds around 120,000 distinct CDR3 sequences, under 25% found once. Sequenced material: PBMCs, mostly from graft donor cells, taken 180 days after TCRalphabeta/CD19-depleted stem cell transplant. Receptors originate from a male patient aged 2-15 years who had a stem cell transplant for chronic granulomatous disease, so the T cells may come from the graft donor.

The rearrangement links TRBV12-3 or TRBV12-4 to TRBJ2-7, with D maybe TRBD2 (5 bases). The CDR3 spans 18 residues. The ends were cut back, 8 bases at V and 2 bases at J, with 28 bases in the middle. The CDR3 DNA reads TGTGCCAGCGTCCCGTTTTTCAGGAGGTCGCTTTCCGCCTACGAGCAGTACTTC. Protein product: CASVPFFRRSLSAYEQYF.

The rearrangement uses TRBV7-9 and TRBJ2-1; 9 bases agree with TRBD2. There are 15 residues in the CDR3. V gave up 6 bases and J gave up 2 bases; unmatched junction bases: 5. Germline assignment: CDR1 SEHNR and CDR2 FQNEAQ (reference sequence). Here the CDR3 reads CASSVSGSPYNEQFF. The DNA of the CDR3 is TGTGCCAGCAGTGTTAGCGGGAGCCCCTACAATGAGCAGTTCTTC.

This clonotype was counted many times. This chain connects TRBV7-9 to TRBJ1-2; D is perhaps TRBD1 (6 bases). The length of the CDR3 is 13 residues. Germline loops: CDR1 SEHNR, CDR2 FQNEAQ (reference sequence). V lost 1 base to trimming and J lost 8 bases, with 11 bases between them. The CDR3 DNA reads as TGTGCCAGCAGCTTAGTCCAGGGGAACGGCTACACCTTC. Translating gives CASSLVQGNGYTF.

This clonotype was counted ten times or more. The V gene is TRBV12-3 or TRBV12-4, the J gene TRBJ2-7; D possibly corresponds to TRBD1 (6 bases). V lost 5 bases and J 7 bases, leaving 12 bases between the germline ends. The CDR3 covers 12 residues. CDR3 amino acids: CASSQGTGEQYF. The CDR3 bases are TGTGCCAGCAGTCAGGGGACGGGTGAGCAGTACTTC.

Here the CDR3 DNA reads TGTGCCACCAGCAGACATTCGGCCTTCTACGAGCAGTACTTC. This codes for CATSRHSAFYEQYF. J is TRBJ2-7 and V is TRBV15; D is undetermined. The CDR3 loop spans 14 amino acids. Trimming pared 2 bases from V and 3 bases from J, leaving 11 bases between. Germline CDR1 LNHNV, CDR2 YYDKDF (reference sequence). Variable domain in full (rest from reference TRBV15 and TRBJ2-7): DAMVIQNPRYQVTQFGKPVTLSCSQTLNHNVMYWYQQKSSQAPKLLFHYYDKDFNNEADTPDNFQSRRPNTSFCFLDIRSPGLGDTAMYLCATSRHSAFYEQYFGPGTRLTVT.

This sequence joins TRBV12-3 or TRBV12-4 and TRBJ2-2, with 11 bases matching TRBD1. Losses at the gene ends were 5 bases for V and 6 bases for J; bases not matched to a gene: 5. The CDR3 covers 15 residues. This CDR3 is CASSPGQGEAGELFF. CDR3 sequence (DNA): TGTGCCAGCAGTCCGGGACAGGGGGAGGCCGGGGAGCTGTTTTTT.

This clonotype was recorded at least ten times. The rearrangement links TRBV29-1 to TRBJ2-4; D not certain. The CDR3 is made up of 16 amino acids. Trimming shortened V by 0 bases and J by 0 bases, and 12 bases separated the two germline ends. Per germline, CDR1 SQVTM and CDR2 ANQGSEA. The CDR3 spells CSVEDKVGVAKNIQYF. The CDR3 DNA sequence: TGCAGCGTTGAAGATAAGGTGGGCGTAGCCAAAAACATTCAGTACTTC.

The V gene is TRBV7-9, the J gene TRBJ2-3; TRBD2 is a possible D gene (6 bases). CDR1 SEHNR and CDR2 FQNEAQ come from the germline V gene (reference sequence). Trimming took off 1 base at V and 4 bases at J, with 12 bases between the two ends. CDR3 size: 15 residues. CDR3 bases: TGTGCCAGCAGCTTAGAGCGGCGGGGTCCAGATACGCAGTATTTT. Translated, it gives CASSLERRGPDTQYF.

The table lists this clonotype with a few counts. The V and J genes are TRBV5-1 and TRBJ2-5; D not resolved. V shed 3 bases and J shed 2 bases, with 14 bases lying between them. CDR1 SGHRS and CDR2 YFSETQ come from the germline V gene. The CDR3 loop spans 15 amino acids. CDR3 in amino acids: CASSSSIEDQETQYF. DNA for the CDR3: TGCGCCAGCAGCTCTTCCATTGAAGATCAAGAGACCCAGTACTTC.

CDR3 region: CSARDREASNQPQHF. CDR3 bases: TGCAGTGCTAGGGACAGGGAGGCTAGCAATCAGCCCCAGCATTTT. The chain couples TRBV20-1 to TRBJ1-5, with 8 positions matching TRBD1. The V segment lost 3 bases and the J segment 0 bases; nucleotides outside the gene matches: 4. The CDR3 is made up of 15 amino acids. From germline, CDR1 is DFQATT and CDR2 SNEGSKA (reference sequence).

This clonotype was picked up one time. The chain is built from TRBV5-1 and TRBJ2-4; D gene ambiguous. This CDR3 has 15 amino acids. The germline V gene has CDR1 SGHRS and CDR2 YFSETQ. The V and J ends lost 6 bases and 0 bases respectively, with 13 bases between them. The CDR3: CASTTGPLAKNIQYF. As DNA, the CDR3 is TGCGCCAGCACCACCGGGCCACTAGCCAAAAACATTCAGTACTTC.

V and J are TRBV7-3 and TRBJ2-1; unclear D gene. This CDR3 is 14 amino acids long. CDR1 and CDR2 from the germline V gene are SGHTA and FQGTGA. Trimming took off 0 bases at V and 4 bases at J, with 7 bases between the two ends. This chain's CDR3 is CASSLTGTYNEQFF. The CDR3 bases are TGTGCCAGCAGCTTAACCGGTACATACAATGAGCAGTTCTTC.

This clonotype was seen more than once but under ten times. The rearrangement links TRBV27 to TRBJ2-1, with 9 bases identical to TRBD2. J was trimmed by 0 bases and V by 5 bases; bases with no gene match: 11. The CDR3 totals 18 residues. In germline, CDR1 is MNHEY, CDR2 SMNVEV (reference sequence). The CDR3 region is CASSRASGAGVSYNEQFF. The CDR3 nucleotides are TGTGCCAGCAGTAGGGCTAGCGGGGCGGGGGTCTCCTACAATGAGCAGTTCTTC.

The V call is TRBV15, the J call TRBJ2-3; D gene ambiguous. With 2 bases removed from V and 9 bases from J, the gap between germline ends came to 15 bases. This CDR3 has 14 residues. From germline, CDR1 is LNHNV and CDR2 YYDKDF (reference sequence). The CDR3 DNA reads as TGTGCCACCAGCAGAACTTCGGGTATCGGGACGCAGTATTTT. Translated: CATSRTSGIGTQYF.

This clonotype was seen repeatedly, ten times or more. The rearrangement joins TRBV7-2 to TRBJ2-2; the D gene is possibly TRBD1 (6 bases). The V gene lost 5 bases and the J gene lost 5 bases, with 21 bases spanning the gap. Germline V gene data show CDR1 as SGHTA and CDR2 as FQGNSA. The CDR3 runs to 17 residues. This CDR3 reads CASSIYPRGPRTGELFF. CDR3 DNA: TGTGCCAGCAGCATTTACCCCAGGGGCCCCAGGACCGGGGAGCTGTTTTTT.

To note about this clonotype: A read error may be the cause here, since a much bigger clone is one base away. The V and J genes are TRBV7-2 and TRBJ1-1; D is possibly TRBD1 (6 bases). Germline V CDR1 and CDR2: SGHTA, FQGNSA. V was cut by 5 bases and J by 5 bases, with 15 bases left in between. The CDR3 has 14 amino acids. The CDR3 here is CASSTDSPKTEAFF. The CDR3 coding sequence is TGTGCCAGCAGCACGGACAGTCCGAAGACTGAAGCTTTCTTT.

This clonotype was seen ten or more times. This rearrangement joins TRBV28 to TRBJ2-5; a possible D gene is TRBD2 (5 bases). There are 16 residues in the CDR3. V lost 5 bases and J lost 1, with 17 bases in between. CDR1 is MDHEN, CDR2 SYDVKM, per germline. The CDR3 spells CASSRYAAAAQETQYF. The CDR3 DNA reads TGTGCCAGCAGTCGTTACGCGGCAGCGGCCCAAGAGACCCAGTACTTC.